This entry concerns a single TCR beta chain. The data derive from a study of blood T cell repertoires in COVID-19. For the study at large: Acute and convalescent COVID-19 samples came from the United States, Italy and Spain. Sources were T cells, B-cell-depleted T cells, or PBMCs; the material itself was cDNA or gDNA.

The CDR3 sequence is 14 residues long. The germline V gene encodes CDR1 MDHEN and CDR2 SYDVKM. V was pared by 5 bases and J by 2 bases, with 10 bases between. Under the authors' procedure: Using reference gene primer amplification, nucleated cell counts were estimated. The repertoire was sequenced with immunoSEQ multiplex PCR; TCRdb's copy has only in-frame clones and lacks some. V, J and clone size were drawn from that table, and D and trimming were deduced from the DNA. The sample lists roughly 250,000 clones; approximately 90% were seen once. The sequence was obtained from a woman between 35 and 50 years old who had recovered from COVID-19. Material for sequencing was peripheral blood. The rearrangement joins TRBV28 to TRBJ2-1, with D possibly matching TRBD1 (6 bases). CDR3: CASSTRTAYNEQFF. In DNA form, the CDR3 reads TGTGCCAGCAGTACACGGACAGCCTACAATGAGCAGTTCTTC.